Listed below are T cell receptor beta chains from one sample, sequenced in a study of Ad26.COV2.S vaccination and SARS-CoV-2 variants. The assay was immunoSEQ multiplex PCR, and TCRdb's table has in-frame clones only and misses some. The top ten clones hold around 2.5% of a sample with around 450,000 clones, roughly nine tenths of them seen once. The material was peripheral blood, obtained in a trial of Ad26.COV2.S vaccine versus placebo. Receptor source: a person between 18 and 65 years old who received the Ad26.COV2.S COVID-19 vaccine or a placebo. Each CDR3 is given with its conserved first and last residue. Each record gives: CDR3 length, J gene, V gene, D gene, clone size, CDR3 DNA, CDR3 protein. D genes are given only for firm matches. Some rows mark clone size as missing; the rest say once, few, many or name a class of expanded clone.

length: 15; J: TRBJ1-2; V: TRBV9; D: TRBD1; size: -; DNA: TGTGCCAGCAGCGCGCAGCCGGGACAGGCCTATGGCTACACCTTC; CDR3: CASSAQPGQAYGYTF
length: 17; J: TRBJ2-4; V: TRBV3-1/TRBV3-2; D: -; size: -; DNA: TGTGCCAGCAGCCAAGCCGGGGTGGGACTAGCCAAAAACATTCAGTACTTC; CDR3: CASSQAGVGLAKNIQYF
length: 17; J: TRBJ1-5; V: TRBV12-1; D: -; size: -; DNA: TGTGCCAGCCCCCTTCGAGGGGGCCGGTGTGGCAATCAGCCCCAGCATTTT; CDR3: CASPLRGGRCGNQPQHF
length: 15; J: TRBJ1-2; V: TRBV19; D: -; size: -; DNA: TGTGCCAGTCTGAGGAATATTCACTATAACTATGGCTACACCTTC; CDR3: CASLRNIHYNYGYTF
length: 13; J: TRBJ1-1; V: TRBV18; D: -; size: -; DNA: TGTGCCAGCTCAACCACTGTTAGGGGAGAAGCTTTCTTT; CDR3: CASSTTVRGEAFF
length: 13; J: TRBJ2-1; V: TRBV2; D: -; size: -; DNA: TGTGCCAGCAGCGCGGTGGGGTACAATGAGCAGTTCTTC; CDR3: CASSAVGYNEQFF
length: 15; J: TRBJ2-3; V: TRBV5-1; D: -; size: -; DNA: TGCGCCAGCAGCCGGGGGACAGACCTCACAGATACGCAGTATTTT; CDR3: CASSRGTDLTDTQYF
length: 18; J: TRBJ2-1; V: TRBV4-3; D: TRBD2; size: -; DNA: TGCGCCAGCAGCCAGAGTCCTCTGACTAGCGGGGTTTACAATGAGCAGTTCTTC; CDR3: CASSQSPLTSGVYNEQFF
length: 14; J: TRBJ1-4; V: TRBV2; D: TRBD1; size: -; DNA: TGTGCCAGCAGCATACAGGGGATTAATGAAAAACTGTTTTTT; CDR3: CASSIQGINEKLFF
length: 11; J: TRBJ2-2; V: TRBV12-3/TRBV12-4; D: -; size: once; DNA: TGTGCCAGCAGTTTCTATGGGGAGCTGTTTTTT; CDR3: CASSFYGELFF
length: 16; J: TRBJ2-7; V: TRBV7-9; D: -; size: -; DNA: TGTGCCAGCAGCTTATCACAGGGAATCGCAGCCTACGAGCAGTACTTC; CDR3: CASSLSQGIAAYEQYF
length: 16; J: TRBJ1-2; V: TRBV18; D: TRBD1; size: -; DNA: TGTGCCAGCTCACGGGACAGGGGGCGGCCTAACTATGGCTACACCTTC; CDR3: CASSRDRGRPNYGYTF
length: 13; J: TRBJ1-6; V: TRBV6-5; D: -; size: -; DNA: TGTGCCAGCAAGGGACACCCCGATTCACCCCTCCACTTT; CDR3: CASKGHPDSPLHF
length: 14; J: TRBJ2-7; V: TRBV30; D: TRBD2; size: -; DNA: TGTGCCTGCCGAACGGGGGGTCGCTCCTACGAGCAGTACTTC; CDR3: CACRTGGRSYEQYF
length: 16; J: TRBJ2-2; V: TRBV5-1; D: -; size: -; DNA: TGCGCCAGCAGCCTGATACCGGGACCAAACACCGGGGAGCTGTTTTTT; CDR3: CASSLIPGPNTGELFF
length: 17; J: TRBJ2-2; V: TRBV11-3; D: -; size: few; DNA: TGTGCCAGCAGCTTAGATCCTTCCTTGGGGGAAGGCGGGGAGCTGTTTTTT; CDR3: CASSLDPSLGEGGELFF
length: 15; J: TRBJ2-1; V: TRBV5-4; D: TRBD2; size: -; DNA: TGTGCCAGCAGCGCAGCTAGCGGGGGCTACAATGAGCAGTTCTTC; CDR3: CASSAASGGYNEQFF
length: 15; J: TRBJ2-7; V: TRBV7-9; D: -; size: -; DNA: TGTGCCAGCAGCTTAGGAGGGCAGGCCGTGCACGAGCAGTACTTC; CDR3: CASSLGGQAVHEQYF
length: 14; J: TRBJ1-2; V: TRBV5-6; D: -; size: -; DNA: TGTGCCAGCAGCTTGTACGGTCTTAACTATGGCTACACCTTC; CDR3: CASSLYGLNYGYTF
length: 16; J: TRBJ1-4; V: TRBV5-1; D: -; size: -; DNA: TGCGCCAGCAGCCCACGGGGGGATGGGACTAATGAAAAACTGTTTTTT; CDR3: CASSPRGDGTNEKLFF
length: 15; J: TRBJ1-5; V: TRBV7-2; D: -; size: -; DNA: TGTGCCAGCAGTCCAGGCCGGCGGGGCAATCAGCCCCAGCATTTT; CDR3: CASSPGRRGNQPQHF
length: 14; J: TRBJ1-2; V: TRBV4-3; D: -; size: -; DNA: TGCGCCAGCAGCCCACGCAGGGATGGCTATGGCTACACCTTC; CDR3: CASSPRRDGYGYTF
length: 13; J: TRBJ2-1; V: TRBV20-1; D: -; size: -; DNA: TGCAGTGCTAGTTTGCGTCATGTCAATGAGCAGTTCTTC; CDR3: CSASLRHVNEQFF
length: 14; J: TRBJ1-2; V: TRBV7-9; D: -; size: -; DNA: TGTGCCAGCAGCTCCCTACAGGGAACCTATGGCTACACCTTC; CDR3: CASSSLQGTYGYTF
length: 13; J: TRBJ2-7; V: TRBV13; D: TRBD1; size: -; DNA: TGTGCCAGCAGCTTGGACAGGGCCGGGGAGCAGTACTTC; CDR3: CASSLDRAGEQYF
length: 14; J: TRBJ1-1; V: TRBV6-5; D: -; size: -; DNA: TGTGCCAGCAACAAACAGAGCATGAACACTGAAGCTTTCTTT; CDR3: CASNKQSMNTEAFF
length: 15; J: TRBJ1-6; V: TRBV7-9; D: TRBD1; size: -; DNA: TGTGCCAGCAGCTTGTCCGGGACAGGGAATCCACCCCTCCACTTT; CDR3: CASSLSGTGNPPLHF
length: 14; J: TRBJ2-7; V: TRBV3-1/TRBV3-2; D: -; size: -; DNA: TGTGCCAGCAGCCTGTCCGGGAGCTCCTACGAGCAGTACTTC; CDR3: CASSLSGSSYEQYF
length: 13; J: TRBJ1-2; V: TRBV9; D: -; size: -; DNA: TGTGCCAGCAGCGCGGGGGCTAACTATGGCTACACCTTC; CDR3: CASSAGANYGYTF
length: 13; J: TRBJ1-5; V: TRBV2; D: TRBD1; size: -; DNA: TGTGCCAGCAGGGTAGGGGGCGATCAGCCCCAGCATTTT; CDR3: CASRVGGDQPQHF
length: 13; J: TRBJ1-1; V: TRBV29-1; D: -; size: -; DNA: TGCAGCGTTTCTCTGGGGTGGGGCGCTGAAGCTTTCTTT; CDR3: CSVSLGWGAEAFF
length: 13; J: TRBJ1-1; V: TRBV6-5; D: TRBD1; size: -; DNA: TGTGCCAGCACCTCGGGACAGTACACTGAAGCTTTCTTT; CDR3: CASTSGQYTEAFF
length: 17; J: TRBJ2-7; V: TRBV15; D: -; size: -; DNA: TGTGCCACCAGCGGTCTTCTCCCGGGACCTACTTTTTACGAGCAGTACTTC; CDR3: CATSGLLPGPTFYEQYF
length: 15; J: TRBJ2-1; V: TRBV28; D: -; size: -; DNA: TGTGCCAGCAGTTTAGCCAGGAGCTCCTACAATGAGCAGTTCTTC; CDR3: CASSLARSSYNEQFF
length: 16; J: TRBJ1-2; V: TRBV5-6; D: -; size: -; DNA: TGTGCCAGCAGCTTGTTCTGGCAGGGTCTGCTGGGTGGCTACACCTTC; CDR3: CASSLFWQGLLGGYTF
length: 16; J: TRBJ1-3; V: TRBV7-2; D: -; size: -; DNA: TGTGCCAGCAGCCCCCAGACACTCTACTCTGGAAACACCATATATTTT; CDR3: CASSPQTLYSGNTIYF
length: 15; J: TRBJ1-2; V: TRBV5-4; D: TRBD1; size: -; DNA: TGTGCCAGCTCCACCCGGACAGGGTTTAACTATGGCTACACCTTC; CDR3: CASSTRTGFNYGYTF
length: 14; J: TRBJ2-1; V: TRBV11-3; D: -; size: once; DNA: TGTGCCAGCAGCTTAGTGCGCTTCTACAATGAGCAGTTCTTC; CDR3: CASSLVRFYNEQFF
length: 16; J: TRBJ2-1; V: TRBV25-1; D: TRBD2; size: -; DNA: TGTGCCAGCAGTGATAGTAAGCGGGGAGCCAGGAATGAGCAGTTCTTC; CDR3: CASSDSKRGARNEQFF
length: 15; J: TRBJ1-6; V: TRBV18; D: -; size: -; DNA: TGTGCCAGCTCCCCCCGGACGGCTTATAATTCACCCCTCCACTTT; CDR3: CASSPRTAYNSPLHF
length: 16; J: TRBJ1-1; V: TRBV10-3; D: TRBD1; size: -; DNA: TGTGCCATCAGTGAGTCGAGGGAGGGGGCGCGGAGTGAAGCTTTCTTT; CDR3: CAISESREGARSEAFF
length: 13; J: TRBJ1-5; V: TRBV20-1; D: -; size: -; DNA: TGCAGTGCTAGTTCCCCATCCTCCTGGCCCCAGCATTTT; CDR3: CSASSPSSWPQHF
length: 10; J: TRBJ1-1; V: TRBV29-1; D: -; size: -; DNA: TGCAGCGTTGCGGGAGTTGAAGCTTTCTTT; CDR3: CSVAGVEAFF
length: 14; J: TRBJ1-6; V: TRBV5-1; D: -; size: -; DNA: TGCGCCAGCAGCTTACGGGGTTGGAATTCACCCCTCCACTTT; CDR3: CASSLRGWNSPLHF
length: 15; J: TRBJ2-4; V: TRBV6-5; D: -; size: -; DNA: TGTGCCAGCACGGAGCAGCTCCTAGCCAAAAACATTCAGTACTTC; CDR3: CASTEQLLAKNIQYF
length: 16; J: TRBJ2-3; V: TRBV11-1; D: -; size: -; DNA: TGTGCCAGCAGCCCCCCGGGGCATCCTAGCACAGATACGCAGTATTTT; CDR3: CASSPPGHPSTDTQYF
length: 14; J: TRBJ2-1; V: TRBV4-3; D: -; size: -; DNA: TGCGCCAGCAGCCAAGTTCGGCTGATCAATGAGCAGTTCTTC; CDR3: CASSQVRLINEQFF
length: 14; J: TRBJ1-5; V: TRBV18; D: -; size: -; DNA: TGTGCCAGCTCAGCAGGAAATAGCAATCAGCCCCAGCATTTT; CDR3: CASSAGNSNQPQHF
length: 16; J: TRBJ1-5; V: TRBV6-5; D: TRBD1; size: -; DNA: TGTGCCAGCAGTTCCCAGACAGGGGGCGTCGGTCAGCCCCAGCATTTT; CDR3: CASSSQTGGVGQPQHF
length: 15; J: TRBJ2-3; V: TRBV11-2; D: -; size: -; DNA: TGTGCCAGCAACCGACTAGATCCAAACACAGATACGCAGTATTTT; CDR3: CASNRLDPNTDTQYF
length: 17; J: TRBJ2-5; V: TRBV6-2/TRBV6-3; D: TRBD2; size: -; DNA: TGTGCCAGCAGCTCGAGAACTAGCGGGGGAAGGCAAGAGACCCAGTACTTC; CDR3: CASSSRTSGGRQETQYF
length: 13; J: TRBJ1-2; V: TRBV11-2; D: -; size: -; DNA: TGTGCCAGCAGCTTAGCGTCACCTTATGGCTACACCTTC; CDR3: CASSLASPYGYTF
length: 15; J: TRBJ1-5; V: TRBV5-5; D: -; size: few; DNA: TGTGCCAGCAGCTTTCGCGATGGCTACAATCAGCCCCAGCATTTT; CDR3: CASSFRDGYNQPQHF
length: 18; J: TRBJ1-3; V: TRBV5-1; D: -; size: -; DNA: TGCGCCAGCAGCCCCTTTCGTATCGGTGCGCTCTCTGGAAACACCATATATTTT; CDR3: CASSPFRIGALSGNTIYF